One and the same sample provided the 20 T cell receptor beta chains below, sequenced in a study of metastatic and nonmetastatic thyroid tumors. TCRdb reanalyzed the PCR reads via MiXCR. This sample has some 50,000 clones, with around 21% found just once. Until they underwent thyroid surgery, no patient had received any treatment. The sample taken for sequencing was blood. Receptors originate from a male donor with papillary thyroid cancer or a benign thyroid nodule (not recorded which). Some clones in this sample may be carry-over from other donors' samples.

This clone was seen repeatedly, ten times or more. The chain recombines TRBV5-1 with TRBJ1-1; unclear D gene. The CDR3 spans 13 residues. With 0 bases removed from V and 0 bases from J, the gap between germline ends came to 3 bases. Germline V lookup: CDR1 SGHRS, CDR2 YFSETQ. The CDR3 DNA follows: TGCGCCAGCAGCTTGGCGGTGAACACTGAAGCTTTCTTT. This translates into CASSLAVNTEAFF. Drawing the rest from reference TRBV5-1 and TRBJ1-1, the complete variable domain is KAGVTQTPRYLIKTRGQQVTLSCSPISGHRSVSWYQQTPGQGLQFLFEYFSETQRNKGNFPGRFSGRQFSNSRSEMNVSTLELGDSALYLCASSLAVNTEAFFGQGTRLTVV.

This clone has at least ten counts. The chain is built from TRBV10-2 and TRBJ2-3, with 10 bases identical to TRBD2. V was clipped by 6 bases and J by 4 bases; unmatched bases: 4. This CDR3 region has 14 residues. Germline lookup yields CDR1 WSHSY and CDR2 SAAADI. CDR3 sequence: CASSLSGGADTQYF. DNA of the CDR3: TGCGCCAGCAGCCTAAGCGGGGGGGCAGATACGCAGTATTTT.

A remark on this clone: At one boundary the junction diverges from the germline segment, which might be a read error. The rearrangement joins TRBV9 to TRBJ2-7; TRBD2 matches 9 bases. In germline, CDR1 is SGDLS, CDR2 YYNGEE. The CDR3 has 16 amino acids. For the CDR3, the DNA is TGTGCCAGCATCGTTCCAGGGGTTAGCGGGGGTCTCGGGCAGCACTTC. Its translation is CASIVPGVSGGLGQHF. Filled out from reference TRBV9 and TRBJ2-7, the complete variable domain reads DSGVTQTPKHLITATGQRVTLRCSPRSGDLSVYWYQQSLDQGLQFLIQYYNGEERAKGNILERFSAQQFPDLHSELNLSSLELGDSALYFCASIVPGVSGGLGQHFGPGTRLTVT.

This clone was recorded at least ten times. The chain joins TRBV27 to TRBJ2-1, with D perhaps matching TRBD1 or TRBD2 (5 bases each). V was trimmed by 4 bases and J by 0 bases, leaving 13 bases between them. Germline loops: CDR1 MNHEY, CDR2 SMNVEV (reference sequence). This CDR3 has 16 amino acids. CDR3 bases: TGTGCCAGCAGTTCCGGGACGGAGAGCTCCTACAATGAGCAGTTCTTC. Residues: CASSSGTESSYNEQFF.

The V and J genes are TRBV24-1 and TRBJ2-2; no reliable D call. Germline V gene sequence: CDR1 KGHDR, CDR2 SFDVKD. V was cut by 9 bases and J by 1 base, with 8 bases left in between. This CDR3 is built from 13 residues. The CDR3 loop is CATCDGNTGELFF. DNA for the CDR3: TGTGCCACCTGCGACGGGAACACCGGGGAGCTGTTTTTT.

This clone was seen ten or more times. This chain connects TRBV27 to TRBJ2-1; possibly TRBD1 for D (6 bases). Looked up from germline, CDR1 is MNHEY and CDR2 is SMNVEV (reference sequence). CDR3 size: 15 residues. V dropped 0 bases and J dropped 5 bases, with 11 bases sitting between them. This CDR3 reads CASSLSGGAHNEQFF. The CDR3 nucleotides read TGTGCCAGCAGTTTATCTGGGGGCGCCCACAATGAGCAGTTCTTC.

In this sample, this clone turned up many times. This chain uses TRBV11-1 with TRBJ2-7; 10 bases align to TRBD1. CDR1 and CDR2 from the germline V gene are SGHAT and FQDESV (reference sequence). The V gene end was trimmed by 5 bases and the J gene end by 0 bases; junction bases not matched to a gene: 7. The CDR3 has 16 residues. The CDR3 coding sequence is TGTGCCAGCAGCGCGACCGGGACAGGGGTCTCCTACGAGCAGTACTTC. Its protein product is CASSATGTGVSYEQYF.

This clone was counted ten times or more. The chain combines TRBV9 with TRBJ2-7; TRBD2 aligns across 13 bases. CDR1 is SGDLS and CDR2 is YYNGEE in the germline V gene. The CDR3 length is 15 residues. V gave up 4 bases and J gave up 6 bases; unmatched junction bases: 7. CDR3 protein: CASSLGLAGYGEQYF. The CDR3 DNA reads as TGTGCCAGCAGCTTGGGACTAGCGGGATACGGCGAGCAGTACTTC.

The chain is built from TRBV6-1 and TRBJ2-1; TRBD1 might be the D (6 bases). From germline, CDR1 is MNHNS and CDR2 SASEGT. The CDR3 extends over 13 amino acids. The ends were cut back, 6 bases at V and 13 bases at J, with 19 bases in the middle. Here the CDR3 reads CASSNDRKAAQFF. Written as DNA, the CDR3 is TGTGCCAGCAGCAACGACAGGAAGGCAGCTCAGTTCTTC.

This clone was detected ten times or more. The CDR3 loop reads CASSPPKGSGNTIYF. CDR3 DNA sequence: TGTGCCAGCTCACCTCCCAAGGGCTCCGGAAACACCATATATTTT. The V and J genes are TRBV18 and TRBJ1-3; D not resolved. Trimming left V 3 bases short and J 4 bases short, with 13 bases between. Germline CDR1 is KGHSH and CDR2 is LQKENI. The CDR3 loop spans 15 amino acids.

Details on this clone: Lacking the conserved final phenylalanine or tryptophan, this CDR3 likely reflects a read error. Written as DNA, the CDR3 is TGTGCCACCTGTTCCCAAGGGGGTGGGAACACTGAAGCTTTCTTA. The encoded protein is CATCSQGGGNTEAFL. The chain has TRBV7-3 and TRBJ1-1; D may be TRBD1 (6 bases). This CDR3 region has 15 residues. Germline lookup yields CDR1 SGHTA and CDR2 FQGTGA. Trimming left V 10 bases short and J 1 base short, with 19 bases between.

This clone is categorized as medium-sized. This sequence joins TRBV5-1 and TRBJ1-6; D may be TRBD1 (6 bases). Germline V gene sequence: CDR1 SGHRS, CDR2 YFSETQ. V lost 0 bases and J lost 6, with 10 bases in between. The CDR3 extends over 15 amino acids. The CDR3 DNA reads as TGCGCCAGCAGCTTGGTACAGGGTCGTAATTCACCCCTCCACTTT. It translates to CASSLVQGRNSPLHF.

Regarding this clone: This sequence may be a read error, since a much larger clone differs from it by one base. This sample also contains other DNA sequences that code for the same CDR3. V usage is TRBV6-1 and J usage is TRBJ2-1; D is possibly TRBD1 (5 bases). The CDR3 covers 14 residues. Germline-derived CDR1 and CDR2 are MNHNS and SASEGT. V lost 6 bases to trimming and J lost 4 bases, with 13 bases between them. CDR3 residues: CASRPGAAYNEQFF. As DNA, the CDR3 is TGTGCCAGCAGGCCTGGGGCCGCTTACAATGAGCAGTTCTTC.

In this sample, this clone turned up many times. V and J are TRBV6-1 and TRBJ2-1; TRBD1 aligns across 7 bases. There are 14 residues in the CDR3. CDR1 is MNHNS, CDR2 SASEGT, per germline. Trimming cost V 8 bases and J 6 bases; bases outside gene matches: 10. The CDR3 nucleotides read TGTGCCAGCCGAGTTACCTCAGGGGGCAATGAGCAGTTCTTC. As protein: CASRVTSGGNEQFF.

The chain joins TRBV9 to TRBJ2-2, with unresolved D. The V gene's germline CDR1 is SGDLS and CDR2 YYNGEE. The V end lost 4 bases, the J end lost 2 bases, and 6 bases lay between the germline ends. The CDR3 spans 13 residues. Here the CDR3 DNA reads TGTGCCAGCAGCTTGCCTAACACCGGGGAGCTGTTTTTT. This codes for CASSLPNTGELFF.

The chain combines TRBV19 with TRBJ2-7; TRBD1 agrees at 9 bases. V was clipped by 7 bases and J by 0 bases; unmatched bases: 7. The CDR3 is made up of 15 amino acids. Germline CDR1 and CDR2: LNHDA and SQIVND (reference sequence). CDR3 bases: TGTGCCAGTAAAGAGGACAGGGGCCTCTCCTACGAGCAGTACTTC. Translating gives CASKEDRGLSYEQYF.

The chain couples TRBV11-1 to TRBJ2-7; 12 positions match TRBD2. V shed 0 bases, J shed 2 bases, and the junction held 5 bases outside the gene matches. Germline values: CDR1 SGHAT, CDR2 FQDESV (reference sequence). The CDR3 has 17 amino acids. CDR3 loop: CASSLAAPSGRAYEQYF. In nucleotides, the CDR3 is TGTGCCAGCAGCTTAGCGGCTCCTAGCGGGAGGGCCTACGAGCAGTACTTC.

This clone was observed at least ten times. The CDR3 loop reads CASSPRAGAYEQYF. Written as DNA, the CDR3 is TGTGCCAGCAGTCCCCGGGCAGGGGCGTACGAGCAGTACTTC. The gene calls are TRBV27 and TRBJ2-7, with a possible D match to TRBD1 (6 bases). The CDR3 runs to 14 residues. Germline V gives CDR1 MNHEY, CDR2 SMNVEV (reference sequence). V lost 5 bases to trimming and J lost 4 bases, with 15 bases between them.

This clone was seen more than once but under ten times. The chain couples TRBV28 to TRBJ2-7; D tentatively reads TRBD1 or TRBD2 (5 bases each). V was pared by 6 bases and J by 2 bases, with 11 bases between. This CDR3 comprises 13 residues. CDR1 is MDHEN and CDR2 is SYDVKM in the germline V gene. Written as DNA, the CDR3 is TGTGCCAGCAGACGGGACGGACCCTACGAGCAGTACTTC. As protein: CASRRDGPYEQYF.

Ten or more counts support this clone. The rearrangement uses TRBV3-1 and TRBJ2-4; D not resolved. From germline, CDR1 is LGHDT and CDR2 YNNKEL (reference sequence). Trimming left V 1 base short and J 0 bases short, with 7 bases between. There are 15 residues in the CDR3. The CDR3 bases are TGTGCCAGCAGCCAAGGCCAACTAGCCAAAAACATTCAGTACTTC. It encodes CASSQGQLAKNIQYF.